This T cell receptor beta chain derives from a study of blood T cell repertoires in COVID-19. The table came from immunoSEQ multiplex PCR; TCRdb's copy has only in-frame clones and leaves some out. This sample yields some 240,000 clones, of which about four fifths are seen a single time; 9.6% belongs to the top ten. Trimming cost V 7 bases and J 10 bases; bases outside gene matches: 16. The CDR3 contains 14 residues. Looked up from germline, CDR1 is MDHEN and CDR2 is SYDVKM. The chain combines TRBV28 with TRBJ2-7; TRBD2 matches 7 bases. The receptor was isolated from a woman aged 80 or over with acute or convalescent COVID-19. Sequenced material: peripheral blood. CDR3 nucleotides: TGTGCCAGCAAACCCTCGGGGGGACTTTCTTTCCAGTACTTC. Encoded protein: CASKPSGGLSFQYF.